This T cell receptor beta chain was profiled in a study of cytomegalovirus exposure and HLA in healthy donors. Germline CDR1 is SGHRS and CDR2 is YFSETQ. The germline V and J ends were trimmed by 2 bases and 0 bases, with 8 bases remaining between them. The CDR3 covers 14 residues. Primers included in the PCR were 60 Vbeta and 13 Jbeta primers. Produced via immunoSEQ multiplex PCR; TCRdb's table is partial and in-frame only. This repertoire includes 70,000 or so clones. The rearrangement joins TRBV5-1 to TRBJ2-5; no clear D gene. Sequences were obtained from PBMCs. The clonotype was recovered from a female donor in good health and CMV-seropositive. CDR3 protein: CASSFDGYQETQYF. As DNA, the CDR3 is TGCGCCAGCAGCTTCGACGGGTACCAAGAGACCCAGTACTTC.